These 6 T cell receptor beta chains came from one sample sequenced in a study of T cell responses to AZD1222 COVID-19 vaccine. Profiled with immunoSEQ multiplex PCR; TCRdb holds only in-frame clones, not every one. The table has 130,000 to 150,000 clones, around 93% seen once; the top ten hold under 2%. Specimen: peripheral blood, collected on day 0 of AZD1222 vaccination. The source of these receptors is an adult in good health.

This chain's CDR3 is CASSFPGAYGYTF. DNA for the CDR3: TGTGCCAGCAGCTTCCCAGGAGCCTATGGCTACACCTTC. The chain joins TRBV7-6 to TRBJ1-2; D is ambiguous. V was clipped by 3 bases and J by 4 bases, with 9 bases between them. Germline CDR1 and CDR2: SGHVS and FNYEAQ. This CDR3 is 13 amino acids long.

The V and J genes are TRBV7-6 and TRBJ2-2, with D perhaps TRBD1 (5 bases). The CDR3 runs 15 residues. Germline-derived CDR1 and CDR2 are SGHVS and FNYEAQ. Trimming cost V 5 bases and J 1 base, with 11 bases left between them. The CDR3 loop is CASSPRGLNTGELFF. The CDR3, as DNA: TGTGCCAGCAGCCCAAGGGGATTGAACACCGGGGAGCTGTTTTTT.

The V call is TRBV7-9, the J call TRBJ2-7; no clear D. This CDR3 has 13 amino acids. Trimming pared 4 bases from V and 0 bases from J, leaving 7 bases between. Germline assignment: CDR1 SEHNR and CDR2 FQNEAQ (reference sequence). CDR3 sequence (DNA): TGTGCCAGCAGCTACCCGACCTCCTACGAGCAGTACTTC. Its protein product is CASSYPTSYEQYF.

This chain connects TRBV18 to TRBJ2-5; 10 nucleotides line up with TRBD1. The length of the CDR3 is 15 residues. V lost 3 bases to trimming and J lost 5 bases; unmatched junction nucleotides: 6. The V gene's germline CDR1 is KGHSH and CDR2 LQKENI. CDR3 sequence (DNA): TGTGCCAGCTCACCTAGGGACAGGGGTTCTGAGACCCAGTACTTC. Residues: CASSPRDRGSETQYF.

This chain uses TRBV6-5 with TRBJ2-1, with 7 bases identical to TRBD1. Unmatched junction bases numbered 9, after V lost 0 bases and J lost 7 bases. Germline assignment: CDR1 MNHEY and CDR2 SVGAGI. This CDR3 comprises 16 residues. CDR3 DNA: TGTGCCAGCAGTTACTCGACAGGGTATAAGCGGAATGAGCAGTTCTTC. The encoded protein is CASSYSTGYKRNEQFF.

This clone showed up just a few times. This chain links TRBV19 with TRBJ2-7; 8 bases are a match to TRBD2. The CDR3 loop spans 15 amino acids. In germline, CDR1 is LNHDA, CDR2 SQIVND (reference sequence). With 3 bases clipped from V and 3 bases from J, the junction kept 7 bases outside the gene matches. The CDR3 loop reads CASSISGTSFYEQYF. Written as DNA, the CDR3 is TGTGCCAGTAGTATCTCCGGGACTAGTTTCTACGAGCAGTACTTC.